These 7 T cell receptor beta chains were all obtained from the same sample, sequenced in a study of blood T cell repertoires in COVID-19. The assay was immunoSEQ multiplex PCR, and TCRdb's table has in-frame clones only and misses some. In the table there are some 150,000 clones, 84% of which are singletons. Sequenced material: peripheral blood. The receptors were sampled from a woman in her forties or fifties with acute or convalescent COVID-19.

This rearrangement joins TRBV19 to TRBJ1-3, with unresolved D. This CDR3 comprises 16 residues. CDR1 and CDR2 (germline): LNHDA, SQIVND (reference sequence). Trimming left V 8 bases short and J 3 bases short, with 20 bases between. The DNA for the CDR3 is TGTGCCAGTTCACGAGGACTCAATTTATTTGGAAACACCATATATTTT. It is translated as CASSRGLNLFGNTIYF.

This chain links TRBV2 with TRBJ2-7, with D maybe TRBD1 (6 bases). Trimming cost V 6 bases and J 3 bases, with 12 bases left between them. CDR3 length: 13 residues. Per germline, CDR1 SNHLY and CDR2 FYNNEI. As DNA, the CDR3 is TGTGCCAGCAGGAGGGACACCAACTACGAGCAGTACTTC. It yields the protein CASRRDTNYEQYF.

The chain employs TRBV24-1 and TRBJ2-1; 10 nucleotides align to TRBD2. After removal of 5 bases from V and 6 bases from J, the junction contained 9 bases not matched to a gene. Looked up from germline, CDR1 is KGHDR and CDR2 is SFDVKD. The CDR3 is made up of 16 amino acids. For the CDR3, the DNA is TGTGCCACCAGTGCCACGAGCGGGGGGGTACCCAATGAGCAGTTCTTC. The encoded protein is CATSATSGGVPNEQFF.

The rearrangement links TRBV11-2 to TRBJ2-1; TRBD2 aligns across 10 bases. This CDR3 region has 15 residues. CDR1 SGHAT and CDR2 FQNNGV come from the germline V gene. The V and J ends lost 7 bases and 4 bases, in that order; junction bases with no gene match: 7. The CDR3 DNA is TGTGCCAGCATCCCGACTAGCGGGTTATACAATGAGCAGTTCTTC. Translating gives CASIPTSGLYNEQFF.

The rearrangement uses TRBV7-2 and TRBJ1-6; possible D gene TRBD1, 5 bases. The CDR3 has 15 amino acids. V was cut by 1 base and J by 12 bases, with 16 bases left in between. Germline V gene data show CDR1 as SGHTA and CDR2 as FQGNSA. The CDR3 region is CASSLGGVHSGPLHF. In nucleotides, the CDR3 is TGTGCCAGCAGCTTAGGGGGGGTCCATAGTGGACCCCTCCACTTT.

The DNA for the CDR3 is TGTGCCAGCAGTCAACAGGGGGGCTATGGCTACACCTTC. The encoded protein is CASSQQGGYGYTF. V usage is TRBV12-3 or TRBV12-4 and J usage is TRBJ1-2; 8 nucleotides align to TRBD1. This CDR3 has 13 residues. The junction had 3 bases not matched to a gene; V was cut back by 5 bases and J by 4 bases.

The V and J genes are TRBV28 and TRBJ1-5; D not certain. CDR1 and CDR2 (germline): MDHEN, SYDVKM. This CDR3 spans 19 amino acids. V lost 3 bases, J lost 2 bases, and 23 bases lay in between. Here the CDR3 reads CASSFLLQLINVGNQPQHF. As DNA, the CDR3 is TGTGCCAGCAGTTTTCTATTACAGCTCATAAATGTAGGCAATCAGCCCCAGCATTTT.